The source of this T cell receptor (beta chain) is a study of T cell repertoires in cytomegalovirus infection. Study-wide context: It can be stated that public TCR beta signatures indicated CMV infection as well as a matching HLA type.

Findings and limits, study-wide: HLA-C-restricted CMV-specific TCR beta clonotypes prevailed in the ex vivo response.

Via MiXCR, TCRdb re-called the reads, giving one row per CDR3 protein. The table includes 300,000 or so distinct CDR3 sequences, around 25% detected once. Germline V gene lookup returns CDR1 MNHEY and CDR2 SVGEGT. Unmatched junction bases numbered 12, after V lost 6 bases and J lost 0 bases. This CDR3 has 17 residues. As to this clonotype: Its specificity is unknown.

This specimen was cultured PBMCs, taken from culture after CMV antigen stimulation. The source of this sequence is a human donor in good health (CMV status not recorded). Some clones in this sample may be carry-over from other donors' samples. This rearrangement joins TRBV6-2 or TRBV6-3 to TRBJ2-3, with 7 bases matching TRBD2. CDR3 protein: CASRSTVSGTSTDTQYF. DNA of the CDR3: TGTGCCAGCAGGAGTACCGTGAGCGGGACGAGCACAGATACGCAGTATTTT.